Each of the 3 T cell receptor beta chains below was sequenced from the same sample in a study of molecular identifiers for immune sequencing clone quantification. TCRdb called the PCR reads again in MiXCR, with one record for every CDR3 protein. The table lists about 640,000 distinct CDR3 sequences, about 20% of them singletons. The sequenced material came from naive CD8+ T cells from blood, with Jurkat cell RNA spiked in. Subset denoted: FACS-sorted CD8+CD4-CCR7+CD45RA+ naive T cells. These receptors all come from a human donor in good health. Some libraries in this study had Jurkat cell RNA spiked in.

This clonotype was counted at least ten times. The rearrangement uses TRBV6-5 and TRBJ2-7; 10 positions agree with TRBD2. This CDR3 comprises 13 residues. Germline V gene data show CDR1 as MNHEY and CDR2 as SVGAGI. The junction had 4 bases not matched to a gene; V was cut back by 7 bases and J by 4 bases. The DNA for the CDR3 is TGTGCCAGCACCAGGACTAGCGGTTACGAGCAGTACTTC. Translation: CASTRTSGYEQYF.

This clonotype was recorded many times. The CDR3 DNA is TGTGCCATCCGTAGCGGGGCGGGAAGGTACGAGCAGTACTTC. Translated: CAIRSGAGRYEQYF. The J gene is TRBJ2-7, the V gene TRBV10-3; 8 nucleotides line up with TRBD2. This CDR3 region has 14 residues. The V gene end was trimmed by 8 bases and the J gene end by 4 bases; junction bases not matched to a gene: 10. The germline CDR1 and CDR2 sequences are ENHRY and SYGVKD.

This clonotype was observed many times. This rearrangement joins TRBV7-2 to TRBJ2-5, with 14 bases fitting TRBD2. V lost 5 bases to trimming and J lost 4 bases; unmatched junction nucleotides: 6. The CDR3 sequence is 16 residues long. Per germline, CDR1 SGHTA and CDR2 FQGNSA. Here the CDR3 DNA reads TGTGCCAGCAGCCAGGGGACTAGCGGGAGTAGAGAGACCCAGTACTTC. Amino acids: CASSQGTSGSRETQYF.